This T cell receptor beta chain was obtained from a study of immune cell composition in non-small cell lung cancer. As to this clone: What it binds is unknown.

The normal lung sample lay at least 3 cm, and maximally far, from the tumour. Sequencing used immunoSEQ multiplex PCR; TCRdb keeps in-frame clones, though not all of them. The table has about 4,500 clones, about three quarters seen once; the top ten hold 8% to 10%. General observations from the study: TIL tumour reactivity correlated with maximal tumour-associated clone frequency in adenocarcinoma.

Germline CDR1 reads MDHEN; CDR2 reads SYDVKM. V lost 6 bases and J lost 0, with 12 bases in between. There are 15 residues in the CDR3. The TCR comes from a human donor with non-small cell lung cancer. The chain carries TRBV28 and TRBJ1-5; TRBD1 is a possible D gene (5 bases). Sequences were obtained from non-adjacent lung tissue. The CDR3 DNA is TGTGCCAGCAGCTCCGACAGTACTAGCAATCAGCCCCAGCATTTT. Translated: CASSSDSTSNQPQHF.